Included here is one T cell receptor beta chain sequence, with context. What it recognizes is unknown. This record comes from a study of T cell responses to AZD1222 COVID-19 vaccine. General observations from the study: The donor group comprised mostly white British people and more females; the analysis possibly underestimated clonal diversity.

Germline lookup yields CDR1 KGHSH and CDR2 LQKENI. V lost 5 bases, J lost 8 bases, and 17 bases lay in between. The CDR3 sequence is 14 residues long. Sequencing was performed with immunoSEQ multiplex PCR; in TCRdb, only in-frame clones are kept and a portion is missing. The sample yields 210,000 or so clones, approximately 94% seen once. Sequenced material: peripheral blood, taken 28 days after the second dose of the MenACWY control vaccine. This TCR derives from an adult who received the MenACWY meningococcal vaccine as a control. V gene TRBV18 combines with J gene TRBJ2-3; D remains unclear. CDR3 DNA sequence: TGTGCCAGCTCATCCCGATTAGTCACGGGTACGCAGTATTTT. Translating it yields CASSSRLVTGTQYF.